The sequence of this T cell receptor beta chain was determined in a study of OX40 agonist ivuxolimab in advanced cancers. Study-level background: The costimulatory receptor OX40 (CD134) was targeted by ivuxolimab, a fully human IgG2 agonistic monoclonal antibody. Intravenous ivuxolimab was administered to patients every 2 weeks at six dose levels: 0.01, 0.1, 0.3, 1.5, 3 and 10 mg/kg. Of the approximately 50 dose-escalation patients, hepatocellular carcinoma was present in about 20, melanoma in around 15, renal cell carcinoma in 9 and head and neck cancer in 9. A male proportion of 82.7% and a mean age of about 60 years, ranging from roughly 23 to 80, were recorded for the dose-escalation cohort. Prior anti-PD-1, anti-PD-L1 or anti-CTLA-4 therapy was permitted, and about 40% of dose-escalation patients had received checkpoint inhibitors. Partial responses occurred in three dose-escalation patients: two with cutaneous melanoma and one with hepatocellular carcinoma. Peripheral TCRbeta sequencing aimed to test whether ivuxolimab altered TCR sequence diversity and caused clonal T-cell expansion. The paper reports the monotherapy dose-escalation portion (N of about 56 patients) of the phase I ivuxolimab trial. Points the paper makes about the study in general: After ivuxolimab, expanded clones were on average more numerous among CD8+ T cells than among CD4+ T cells. Partial responders in the 0.1-3.0 mg/kg groups had among the lowest normalized peripheral clonal expansion, especially among CD8+ T cells. Low levels of normalized T-cell clonal expansion were also seen in some patients who did not respond. At doses from 0.1 to 3.0 mg/kg, clonal expansion was seen in both CD4+ and CD8+ blood T cells between baseline and week 6. Which antigens the clonally expanded peripheral T cells were specific for was not determined.

To sequence the TCRbeta CDR3 region, genomic DNA was isolated from the sorted cells. The immunoSEQ Assay was used to sequence the TCRbeta CDR3 regions. Sourced from immuneACCESS, this table was stored by TCRdb with only in-frame sequences that have V and J called. A share of the clones is absent; for the studies checked, an unresolved V gene accounts for under half, and the remainder has no known explanation. For this sample the table gives over 75,000 clones, of which about 90% were detected only once. Clones ranked in the top ten supply approximately 0.41% of the sample. Taken from cysteine to phenylalanine, the CDR3 has 16 residues. Only CDR3 DNA remains: 48 bases, in frame from the first base. V is clipped by 5 bases and J by 5 bases, and the sequence between their germline boundaries is 22 bases long. Sequences SGHNT (CDR1) and YENEEA (CDR2) are obtained from the germline V gene. The trial excluded patients who had a history of autoimmune disease or who were on systemic immunosuppression. Peripheral blood for TCR sequencing was drawn from every dose cohort at baseline, at cycle 4 day 1 and at cycle 7 day 1. Samples came from an open-label, multicenter, first-in-human phase I dose-escalation trial of ivuxolimab. The trial enrolled adults with locally advanced or metastatic head and neck squamous cell, hepatocellular, melanoma or renal cell carcinoma. CD4+ and CD8+ T cells were sorted separately from peripheral blood before TCR sequencing.

As to this clone: Its cognate antigen has yet to be identified. No much larger clone is present one base from it, and per-base qualities are unavailable.

The rearranged segments are TRBV11-3 and TRBJ2-7; matching of 6 bases hints at TRBD1 as the D gene. The receptor comes from an adult with an advanced solid tumor such as melanoma, head and neck, liver or kidney cancer. This sample comprised CD4+ or CD8+ T cells sorted from blood, obtained in a trial of the OX40 agonist ivuxolimab. The CDR3 protein: CASSPREKLGGNEQYF. The DNA reads TGTGCCAGCAGCCCTAGAGAGAAACTAGGGGGAAACGAGCAGTACTTC.